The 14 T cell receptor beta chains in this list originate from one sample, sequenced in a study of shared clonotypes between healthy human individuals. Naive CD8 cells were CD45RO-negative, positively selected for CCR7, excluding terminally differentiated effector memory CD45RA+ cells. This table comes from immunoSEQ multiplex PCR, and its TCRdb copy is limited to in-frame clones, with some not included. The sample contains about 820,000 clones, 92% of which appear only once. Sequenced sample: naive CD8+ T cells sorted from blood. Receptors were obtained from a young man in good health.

The CDR3 loop is CASSLQRSPSYEQYF. CDR3 nucleotide sequence: TGTGCCAGTAGTCTGCAGCGATCGCCTTCCTACGAGCAGTACTTC. The chain is built from TRBV19 and TRBJ2-7, with unresolved D. V shed 5 bases and J shed 1 base, with 15 bases lying between them. CDR3 size: 15 residues. The germline gives CDR1 LNHDA, CDR2 SQIVND (reference sequence).

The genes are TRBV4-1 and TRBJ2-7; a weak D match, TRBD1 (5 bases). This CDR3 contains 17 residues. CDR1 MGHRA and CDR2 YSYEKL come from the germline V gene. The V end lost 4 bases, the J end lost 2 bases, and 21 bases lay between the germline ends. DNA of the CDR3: TGCGCCAGCAGCCGATCCCCCTTAGGGGAAATTGCCTACGAGCAGTACTTC. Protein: CASSRSPLGEIAYEQYF.

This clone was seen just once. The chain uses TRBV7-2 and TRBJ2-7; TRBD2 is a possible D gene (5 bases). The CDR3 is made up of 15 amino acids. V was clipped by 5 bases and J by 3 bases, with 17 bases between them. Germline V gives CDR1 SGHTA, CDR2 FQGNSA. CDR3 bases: TGTGCCAGCAGCCCCGGCCCCAGCGGTTTCTACGAGCAGTACTTC. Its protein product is CASSPGPSGFYEQYF.

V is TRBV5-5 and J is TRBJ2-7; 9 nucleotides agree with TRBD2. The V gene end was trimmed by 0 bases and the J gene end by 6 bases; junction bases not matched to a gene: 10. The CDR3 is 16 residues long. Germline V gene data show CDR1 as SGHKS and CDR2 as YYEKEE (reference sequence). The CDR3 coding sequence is TGTGCCAGCAGCTTGGTGCCTAGCGGGACCCCACGCGAGCAGTACTTC. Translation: CASSLVPSGTPREQYF. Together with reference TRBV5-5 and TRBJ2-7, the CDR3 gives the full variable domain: DAGVTQSPTHLIKTRGQQVTLRCSPISGHKSVSWYQQVLGQGPQFIFQYYEKEERGRGNFPDRFSARQFPNYSSELNVNALLLGDSALYLCASSLVPSGTPREQYFGPGTRLTVT.

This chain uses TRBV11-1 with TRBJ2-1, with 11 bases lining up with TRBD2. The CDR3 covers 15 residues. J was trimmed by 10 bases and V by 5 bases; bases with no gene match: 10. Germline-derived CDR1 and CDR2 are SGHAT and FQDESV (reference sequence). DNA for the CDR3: TGTGCCAGCAGCCCCGGGACTAGCGGTTTCGAGGAGCAGTTCTTC. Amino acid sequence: CASSPGTSGFEEQFF.

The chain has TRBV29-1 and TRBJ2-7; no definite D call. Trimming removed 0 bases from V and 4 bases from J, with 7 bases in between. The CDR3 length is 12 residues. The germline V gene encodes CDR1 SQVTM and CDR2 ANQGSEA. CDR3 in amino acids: CSVEDVGYEQYF. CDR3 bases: TGCAGCGTTGAAGATGTGGGTTACGAGCAGTACTTC.

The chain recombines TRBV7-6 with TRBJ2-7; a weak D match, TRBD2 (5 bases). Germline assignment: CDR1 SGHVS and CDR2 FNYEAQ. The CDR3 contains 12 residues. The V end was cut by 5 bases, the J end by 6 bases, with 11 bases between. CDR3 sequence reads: CASSPTGFEQYF. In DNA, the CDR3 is TGTGCCAGCAGCCCCACGGGGTTCGAGCAGTACTTC. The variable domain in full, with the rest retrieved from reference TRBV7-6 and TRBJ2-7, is GAGVSQSPRYKVTKRGQDVALRCDPISGHVSLYWYRQALGQGPEFLTYFNYEAQQDKSGLPNDRFSAERPEGSISTLTIQRTEQRDSAMYRCASSPTGFEQYFGPGTRLTVT.

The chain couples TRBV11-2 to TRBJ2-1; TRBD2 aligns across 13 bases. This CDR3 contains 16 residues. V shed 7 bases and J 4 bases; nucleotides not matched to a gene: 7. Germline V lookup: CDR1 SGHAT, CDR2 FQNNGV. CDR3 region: CASTQGTSGTYNEQFF. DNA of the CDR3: TGTGCCAGCACCCAGGGGACTAGCGGGACATACAATGAGCAGTTCTTC.

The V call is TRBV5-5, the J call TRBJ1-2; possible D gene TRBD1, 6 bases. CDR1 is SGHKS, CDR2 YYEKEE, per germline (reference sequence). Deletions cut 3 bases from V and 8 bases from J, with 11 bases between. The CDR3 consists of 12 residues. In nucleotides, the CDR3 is TGTGCCAGCAGCTGGGACACGGTCGGCTACACCTTC. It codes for CASSWDTVGYTF.

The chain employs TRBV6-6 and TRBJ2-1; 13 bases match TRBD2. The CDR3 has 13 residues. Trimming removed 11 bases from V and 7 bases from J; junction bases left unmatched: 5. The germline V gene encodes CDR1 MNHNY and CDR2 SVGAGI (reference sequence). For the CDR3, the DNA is TGTGCCGGCGGGACTAGCGGGACGAATGAGCAGTTCTTC. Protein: CAGGTSGTNEQFF.

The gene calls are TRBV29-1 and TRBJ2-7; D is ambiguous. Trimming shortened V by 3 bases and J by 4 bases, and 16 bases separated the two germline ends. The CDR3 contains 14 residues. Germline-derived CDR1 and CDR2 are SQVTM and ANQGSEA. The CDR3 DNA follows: TGCAGCGTTGAGGCTTCTGGGGAAAGTTACGAGCAGTACTTC. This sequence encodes CSVEASGESYEQYF.

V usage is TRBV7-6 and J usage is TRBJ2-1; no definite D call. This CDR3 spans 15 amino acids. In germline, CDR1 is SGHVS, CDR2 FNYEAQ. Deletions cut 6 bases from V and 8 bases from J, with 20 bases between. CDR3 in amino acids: CASSSEKALKDEQFF. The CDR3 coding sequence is TGTGCCAGCAGTTCCGAGAAGGCACTTAAGGATGAGCAGTTCTTC. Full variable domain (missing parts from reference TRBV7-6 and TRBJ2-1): GAGVSQSPRYKVTKRGQDVALRCDPISGHVSLYWYRQALGQGPEFLTYFNYEAQQDKSGLPNDRFSAERPEGSISTLTIQRTEQRDSAMYRCASSSEKALKDEQFFGPGTRLTVL.

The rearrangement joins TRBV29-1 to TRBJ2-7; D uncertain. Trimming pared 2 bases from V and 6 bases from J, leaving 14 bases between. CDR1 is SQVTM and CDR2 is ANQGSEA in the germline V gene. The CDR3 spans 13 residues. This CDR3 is CSVELLGSLEQYF. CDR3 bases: TGCAGCGTTGAATTACTTGGCAGCCTCGAGCAGTACTTC.

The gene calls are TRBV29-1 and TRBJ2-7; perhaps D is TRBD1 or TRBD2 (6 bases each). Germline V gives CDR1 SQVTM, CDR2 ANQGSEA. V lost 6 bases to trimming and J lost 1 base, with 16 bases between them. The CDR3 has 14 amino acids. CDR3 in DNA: TGCAGCGTCGAGGCAGGGGCGGGATCCTACGAGCAGTACTTC. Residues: CSVEAGAGSYEQYF.